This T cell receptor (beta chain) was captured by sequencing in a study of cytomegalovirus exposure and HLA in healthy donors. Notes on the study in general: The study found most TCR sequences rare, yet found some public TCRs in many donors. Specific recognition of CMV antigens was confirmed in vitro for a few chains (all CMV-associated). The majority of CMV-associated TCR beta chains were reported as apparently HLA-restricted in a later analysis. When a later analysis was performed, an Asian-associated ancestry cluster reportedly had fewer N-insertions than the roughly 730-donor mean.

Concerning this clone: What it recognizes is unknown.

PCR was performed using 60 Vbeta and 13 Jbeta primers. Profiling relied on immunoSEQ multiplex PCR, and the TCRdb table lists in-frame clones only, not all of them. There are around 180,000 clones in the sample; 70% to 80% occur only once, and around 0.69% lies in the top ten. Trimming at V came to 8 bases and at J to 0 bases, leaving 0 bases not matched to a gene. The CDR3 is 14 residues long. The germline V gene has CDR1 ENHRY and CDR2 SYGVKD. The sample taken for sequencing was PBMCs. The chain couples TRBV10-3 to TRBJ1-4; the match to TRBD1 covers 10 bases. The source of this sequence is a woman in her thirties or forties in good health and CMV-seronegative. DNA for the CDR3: TGTGCCATCGGACAGGGGGCAACTAATGAAAAACTGTTTTTT. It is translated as CAIGQGATNEKLFF.